The source of this TCR beta chain is a study of beta chain features in type 1 diabetes. Study results and limitations: Within the patient group, naive, central memory and Treg TCRB repertoires appeared more similar to each other than within healthy donors. TCRB CDR3s from Type 1 diabetes patients were moderately but significantly shorter in all four CD4+ subsets.

As for this clone: Its specificity is unknown. One junction end disagrees with the germline gene, perhaps due to a read error.

The isolated RNA, all of it, was reverse transcribed, so expressed TCRB transcripts were what got sequenced. This table comes from immunoSEQ multiplex PCR, and its TCRdb copy is limited to in-frame clones, with some not included. In the table there are about 650,000 clones, under 15% of which are singletons. This CDR3 is 12 amino acids long. CDR1 and CDR2 from the germline V gene are SGHDT and YYEEEE. This clonotype was obtained from a man aged 25 to 40 with type 1 diabetes. The source material was naive CD4+ T cells from blood. The rearrangement uses TRBV5-6 and TRBJ1-6; 7 nucleotides match TRBD1. The DNA of the CDR3 is TGTGCCAGCCGGTATTTAACGGGACAGACTTACTTT. It encodes CASRYLTGQTYF.